This T cell receptor (beta chain) came from a study of CD8+ T cells in alopecia areata. Sequencing templates came from extracted RNA that was reverse transcribed into cDNA. Libraries were prepared by immunoSEQ multiplex PCR; TCRdb keeps only in-frame clonotypes and omits some of them. The table shows hundreds of thousands of clones, with 60% occurring only once. The sample holds a few counts of this clone. The treatment: oral pan-JAK inhibitor, 5-10 mg twice daily. The sequencing here drew on CD4+ T cells sorted from blood, taken around week 53, from a patient treated with tofacitinib. The receptor comes from a human donor with alopecia areata.

CDR3 nucleotide sequence: TGTGCCAGCAGCTTAGGTTCCCACTCTGGGGCCAACGTCCTGACTTTC. Its translation is CASSLGSHSGANVLTF. This chain links TRBV7-9 with TRBJ2-6; no definite D call. Per the germline V gene, CDR1 is SEHNR and CDR2 is FQNEAQ (reference sequence). The germline V and J ends were trimmed by 1 base and 0 bases, with 7 bases remaining between them. CDR3 length: 16 residues.